The clone carrying this TCR beta chain has at least ten counts. Its antigen remains unknown. The data were obtained in a study of identical twins. Overall study results and limits: Among beta out-of-frame sequences, excess sharing between twins appeared weaker. The same donors were not followed; conclusions instead depended on cross-sectional statistical analysis. Out-of-frame TCR alpha sharing observed in monozygotic twins exceeded model estimates.

The CDR3 length is 14 residues. V gave up 3 bases and J gave up 2 bases, with 14 bases separating them. Germline values: CDR1 DFQATT, CDR2 SNEGSKA (reference sequence). Template switching added a universal primer binding site, and final cDNA carried unique molecular identifiers. Each CDR3 protein gets one entry after TCRdb re-called the 5' RACE reads with MiXCR. The sample includes about 690,000 distinct CDR3 sequences, around 6% seen only once; the top ten take around 1.7%. The V and J genes are TRBV20-1 and TRBJ2-7; possible D gene TRBD2, 6 bases. This receptor was obtained from a man aged 18 to 30 in good health. Input material: naive T cells sorted from blood. The CDR3 bases are TGCAGTGCTAGGGACCCGGGACTCACCTACGAGCAGTACGTC. This gives the protein CSARDPGLTYEQYV.